The TCR beta chain under discussion was sequenced for a study of response to subunit inactivated influenza vaccine. TCRdb used MiXCR to reprocess the RT-PCR reads, holding one entry per CDR3 protein. The table has 500,000 to 550,000 distinct CDR3 sequences, less than 25% seen once. V was pared by 1 base and J by 3 bases, with 14 bases between. Germline V gene lookup returns CDR1 DFQATT and CDR2 SNEGSKA (reference sequence). This CDR3 is built from 15 residues. This sample was also put to use in a study of T cells expressing NK-cell markers. That report notes: Researchers built TCR beta cDNA using 5'RACE template switching with UMIs. HCMV seropositivity characterized seven of the eight sequenced donors, and seronegativity one. CD8+ T cells in over 5 donors included dominant NKG2C+ clonotypes at roughly 1.0-8%.

The sequences come from CD4+ T cells sorted from PBMCs, collected less than 13 days after vaccination. This TCR was sampled from a man aged 45-60 years who received an inactivated influenza vaccine. J is TRBJ2-3 and V is TRBV20-1, with D maybe TRBD1 (5 bases). The CDR3 nucleotides read TGCAGTGCTAGAGTCCAAGGGGTGTGGACAGATACGCAGTATTTT. As protein: CSARVQGVWTDTQYF.